This TCR beta chain was captured by sequencing in a study of cytomegalovirus exposure and HLA in healthy donors. Study-wide context: In a previous analysis, 117 million unique TCR beta sequences were found from roughly 200 million T cells.

Note on this clone: Its specificity is unknown.

The V gene's germline CDR1 is MNHEY and CDR2 SVGAGI. CDR3 length equals 15 residues. The trim removed 6 bases at V and 0 bases at J, leaving 4 bases unmatched. PCR primers comprised 60 Vbeta and 13 Jbeta primers. Profiled with immunoSEQ multiplex PCR; TCRdb holds only in-frame clones, not every one. Of approximately 120,000 clones listed, roughly three quarters are singletons. Study observations and caveats: The study carried out a later analysis of TCR beta sequences. It associated approximately 17,000 of them with specific HLA alleles at a false discovery rate of 0.05. Being productive about 87% or about 30% of the time was typical of most TCR beta V segments in an earlier analysis.

This receptor was taken from a woman aged 25 to 45 in good health and CMV-seronegative. The V gene is TRBV6-5, the J gene TRBJ2-1, with 8 bases identical to TRBD1. The specimen sequenced was PBMCs. The CDR3 loop reads CASSEQGVSYNEQFF. CDR3 coding DNA: TGTGCCAGCAGCGAACAGGGGGTCTCCTACAATGAGCAGTTCTTC.